This passage covers 29 T cell receptor beta chains from one sample sequenced in a study of T cell repertoires in cytomegalovirus infection. These TCRs are of unknown antigen specificity. TCRdb reanalysed the reads using MiXCR and keeps one entry per CDR3 protein. Here the sample spans some 220,000 distinct CDR3 sequences, 35% to 40% being singletons. The starting material was CD8+ T cells from cultured PBMCs, obtained from culture after CMV antigen stimulation. Source of these receptors: a human donor in good health (CMV status not recorded). Some clones in this sample may be carry-over from other donors' samples.

The V and J genes are TRBV7-8 and TRBJ2-3; D may be TRBD2 (6 bases). V was shortened by 5 bases and J by 10 bases, with 19 bases between the two germline ends. CDR3 size: 14 residues. Germline V gene lookup returns CDR1 SGHVS and CDR2 FQNEAQ. The CDR3 DNA sequence: TGTGCCAGCAGCGACGGGACTCTTGCATATGCGCAGTATTTT. This sequence encodes CASSDGTLAYAQYF.

J is TRBJ1-5 and V is TRBV10-3; the match to TRBD1 covers 7 bases. Trimming took 3 bases from V and 0 from J; bases not matched to a gene: 5. This CDR3 is built from 16 residues. Germline CDR1 reads ENHRY; CDR2 reads SYGVKD. CDR3 sequence (DNA): TGTGCCATCAGTGACGACAGGGCTTATAGCAATCAGCCCCAGCATTTT. It translates to CAISDDRAYSNQPQHF.

The V call is TRBV15, the J call TRBJ2-2, with D uncertain. V lost 0 bases, J lost 2 bases, and 16 bases lay in between. Germline V CDR1 and CDR2: LNHNV, YYDKDF (reference sequence). The CDR3 is 18 residues long. The CDR3 sequence is CATSRDRVERQNTGELFF. In nucleotides, the CDR3 is TGTGCCACCAGCAGAGATAGGGTAGAGAGACAAAACACCGGGGAGCTGTTTTTT.

This chain connects TRBV20-1 to TRBJ2-7; possible D gene TRBD2, 6 bases. Trimming took 4 bases from V and 0 from J, leaving 16 bases between them. The germline V gene has CDR1 DFQATT and CDR2 SNEGSKA (reference sequence). The CDR3 totals 15 residues. The CDR3: CSAIPVAVSSYEQYF. The CDR3 DNA reads TGCAGTGCTATTCCAGTAGCGGTGAGCTCCTACGAGCAGTACTTC.

This clonotype has only one observation. This sequence joins TRBV6-2 or TRBV6-3 and TRBJ1-1; D call uncertain. The length of the CDR3 is 14 residues. The germline gives CDR1 MNHEY, CDR2 SVGEGT. Trimming cost V 5 bases and J 0 bases, with 10 bases left between them. The CDR3 bases are TGTGCCAGCAGTCAGCGACGCGTGAACACTGAAGCTTTCTTT. Amino acid sequence: CASSQRRVNTEAFF.

This clonotype was counted a few times. This rearrangement joins TRBV19 to TRBJ2-3; 8 bases are shared with TRBD2. There are 16 residues in the CDR3. The junction had 9 bases not matched to a gene; V was cut back by 3 bases and J by 4 bases. Germline V lookup: CDR1 LNHDA, CDR2 SQIVND (reference sequence). CDR3 residues: CASSMDSGESADTQYF. The DNA of the CDR3 is TGTGCCAGTAGTATGGATAGCGGGGAATCTGCAGATACGCAGTATTTT. Drawing the rest from reference TRBV19 and TRBJ2-3, the complete variable domain is DGGITQSPKYLFRKEGQNVTLSCEQNLNHDAMYWYRQDPGQGLRLIYYSQIVNDFQKGDIAEGYSVSREKKESFPLTVTSAQKNPTAFYLCASSMDSGESADTQYFGPGTRLTVL.

J is TRBJ1-2 and V is TRBV20-1, with 7 positions matching TRBD1. CDR1 and CDR2 from the germline V gene are DFQATT and SNEGSKA (reference sequence). This CDR3 contains 13 residues. Trimming took 2 bases from V and 3 from J; bases not matched to a gene: 3. The CDR3 loop is CSARTGEDYGYTF. The CDR3 DNA sequence: TGCAGTGCTAGAACAGGGGAGGACTATGGCTACACCTTC.

A few counts support this clonotype. V is TRBV7-6 and J is TRBJ2-7; the match to TRBD2 covers 10 bases. With 4 bases clipped from V and 2 bases from J, the junction kept 8 bases outside the gene matches. The CDR3 consists of 16 residues. CDR1 SGHVS and CDR2 FNYEAQ come from the germline V gene. In DNA, the CDR3 is TGTGCCAGCAGCTCGACGCGCAGCGGGAGGGCCTACGAGCAGTACTTC. Protein product: CASSSTRSGRAYEQYF.

Worth noting for this clonotype: A junction end diverges from the germline sequence, so it may reflect a read error. The chain recombines TRBV20-1 with TRBJ2-1; 12 nucleotides match TRBD2. From germline, CDR1 is DFQATT and CDR2 SNEGSKA (reference sequence). This CDR3 region has 15 residues. The CDR3 loop is CSLPSSGRAYNEQFF. Here the CDR3 DNA reads TGCAGTCTCCCCTCTAGCGGGAGGGCCTATAATGAGCAGTTCTTC.

This clonotype was detected only a few times. The rearrangement uses TRBV7-9 and TRBJ2-7, with D hard to call. CDR1 SEHNR and CDR2 FQNEAQ come from the germline V gene (reference sequence). The CDR3 covers 14 residues. Trimming removed 1 base at V and 3 bases at J, with 10 bases between. CDR3 residues: CASSLVAVNYEQYF. In DNA, the CDR3 is TGTGCCAGCAGCTTAGTAGCAGTGAACTACGAGCAGTACTTC. Based on the CDR3 plus reference TRBV7-9 and TRBJ2-7, the full variable domain is DTGVSQNPRHKITKRGQNVTFRCDPISEHNRLYWYRQTLGQGPEFLTYFQNEAQLEKSRLLSDRFSAERPKGSFSTLEIQRTEQGDSAMYLCASSLVAVNYEQYFGPGTRLTVT.

This clonotype has more than one count but fewer than ten. The gene calls are TRBV27 and TRBJ2-7; 8 bases fit TRBD2. Germline assignment: CDR1 MNHEY and CDR2 SMNVEV (reference sequence). CDR3 length equals 16 residues. Losses at the gene ends were 5 bases for V and 5 bases for J; bases not matched to a gene: 14. In DNA, the CDR3 is TGTGCCAGCAGTCCACGACTAGCCCGGGAGGGTGACGAGCAGTACTTC. Translated, it gives CASSPRLAREGDEQYF.

V is TRBV4-1 and J is TRBJ1-1, with 10 bases aligning to TRBD1. The trim removed 2 bases at V and 1 base at J, leaving 10 bases unmatched. From germline, CDR1 is MGHRA and CDR2 YSYEKL. The CDR3 spans 18 residues. The CDR3 DNA sequence: TGCGCCAGCAGCCAACGCATCCCGGGACAGGGGCGGAACACTGAAGCTTTCTTT. Residues: CASSQRIPGQGRNTEAFF.

The genes are TRBV12-3 or TRBV12-4 and TRBJ2-3; 7 nucleotides agree with TRBD2. This CDR3 contains 14 residues. The V and J ends lost 6 bases and 2 bases, in that order; junction bases with no gene match: 5. CDR3 sequence (DNA): TGTGCCAGCAGCATTAGCGGGCCCACAGATACGCAGTATTTT. Its protein is CASSISGPTDTQYF.

As to this clonotype: One end of the junction varies from germline; a read error may be responsible. This chain joins TRBV19 and TRBJ1-1, with unresolved D. CDR1 is LNHDA and CDR2 is SQIVND in the germline V gene (reference sequence). CDR3 length equals 14 residues. The CDR3 DNA follows: TGTGCCAGTAGTCCCGACCGGGAGCTCACTGAAGCTTGCTTT. This codes for CASSPDRELTEACF.

The chain is built from TRBV6-5 and TRBJ2-2; 8 nucleotides align to TRBD1. The CDR3 spans 16 residues. After removal of 2 bases from V and 2 bases from J, the junction contained 4 bases not matched to a gene. Germline values: CDR1 MNHEY, CDR2 SVGAGI. The CDR3 region has the DNA TGTGCCAGCAGTTACCGAGACAGGGGTAACACCGGGGAGCTGTTTTTT. As protein: CASSYRDRGNTGELFF.

In its sample, this clonotype was seen a few times. The chain couples TRBV28 to TRBJ1-5; 8 bases match TRBD1. This CDR3 has 16 amino acids. J gave up 1 base and V 7 bases, and 9 bases lay outside the gene matches. CDR1 and CDR2 from the germline V gene are MDHEN and SYDVKM. Here the CDR3 DNA reads TGTGCCAGCAACGGGGGGACAGGCATAAGCAATCAGCCCCAGCATTTT. It is translated as CASNGGTGISNQPQHF.

In this sample, this clonotype turned up many times. V gene TRBV28 combines with J gene TRBJ2-5, with D possibly being TRBD1 (7 bases). CDR3 length: 15 residues. Germline loops: CDR1 MDHEN, CDR2 SYDVKM. V was clipped by 3 bases and J by 3 bases, with 14 bases between them. The CDR3 bases are TGTGCCAGCAGTTTCGGGTCCAGGGGGGAAGAGACCCAGTACTTC. Encoded protein: CASSFGSRGEETQYF. The full variable domain, completed using reference TRBV28 and TRBJ2-5, is DVKVTQSSRYLVKRTGEKVFLECVQDMDHENMFWYRQDPGLGLRLIYFSYDVKMKEKGDIPEGYSVSREKKERFSLILESASTNQTSMYLCASSFGSRGEETQYFGPGTRLLVL.

The chain employs TRBV5-4 and TRBJ2-6; 9 nucleotides align to TRBD1. CDR1 and CDR2 (germline): SGHNT, YYREEE (reference sequence). V gave up 1 base and J gave up 2 bases; unmatched junction bases: 1. The CDR3 length is 16 residues. The CDR3 DNA sequence: TGTGCCAGCAGCTTGACAGGGGGCGCTGGGGCCAACGTCCTGACTTTC. Protein: CASSLTGGAGANVLTF.

This clonotype was seen many times. This sequence joins TRBV14 and TRBJ2-7, with D possibly being TRBD1 (5 bases). V was shortened by 4 bases and J by 5 bases, with 21 bases between the two germline ends. CDR1 is SGHDN and CDR2 is FVKESK in the germline V gene. The CDR3 extends over 16 amino acids. The CDR3 DNA follows: TGTGCCAGCAGCCGGCTTGAGGATTACAGGTTCCACGAGCAGTACTTC. Its translation is CASSRLEDYRFHEQYF.

This clonotype was counted a few times. The J gene is TRBJ1-5, the V gene TRBV6-2 or TRBV6-3; D not resolved. Germline CDR1 reads MNHEY; CDR2 reads SVGEGT. The CDR3 has 14 amino acids. V was clipped by 5 bases and J by 6 bases, with 14 bases between them. The CDR3 sequence: CASSIAWAVQPQHF. The DNA of the CDR3 is TGTGCCAGCAGTATCGCTTGGGCGGTTCAGCCCCAGCATTTT.

The V and J genes are TRBV7-9 and TRBJ2-2; 10 bases are shared with TRBD2. The V segment lost 3 bases and the J segment 2 bases; nucleotides outside the gene matches: 6. Germline V gene data show CDR1 as SEHNR and CDR2 as FQNEAQ (reference sequence). The CDR3 is 17 residues long. This chain's CDR3 is CASSFTLAGVNTGELFF. CDR3 DNA: TGTGCCAGCAGCTTTACCCTAGCGGGAGTCAACACCGGGGAGCTGTTTTTT.

The V gene is TRBV19, the J gene TRBJ1-2; D not resolved. Germline V gene sequence: CDR1 LNHDA, CDR2 SQIVND (reference sequence). The CDR3 has 12 amino acids. The V gene lost 4 bases and the J gene lost 4 bases, with 7 bases spanning the gap. CDR3 coding DNA: TGTGCCAGTAGTACCGCGGGCTATGGCTACACCTTC. This translates into CASSTAGYGYTF.

The chain links TRBV6-1 to TRBJ2-7; D perhaps matches TRBD1 (5 bases). This CDR3 region has 14 residues. The V and J ends lost 7 bases and 5 bases respectively, with 18 bases between them. CDR1 and CDR2 from the germline V gene are MNHNS and SASEGT. CDR3 bases: TGTGCCAGCATCCCCCGAGGCCCAGGGAACGAGCAGTACTTC. Its protein is CASIPRGPGNEQYF.

The chain is built from TRBV27 and TRBJ2-3, with 10 nucleotides matching TRBD2. Germline CDR1 and CDR2: MNHEY and SMNVEV (reference sequence). Trimming took 4 bases from V and 4 from J; bases not matched to a gene: 11. The length of the CDR3 is 17 residues. DNA of the CDR3: TGTGCCAGCAGTTCCCCCTCTAGCGGGAGCCCCGCAGATACGCAGTATTTT. Translating gives CASSSPSSGSPADTQYF.

The genes are TRBV11-3 and TRBJ2-2; TRBD1 is a possible D gene (5 bases). CDR1 SGHNT and CDR2 YENEEA come from the germline V gene. CDR3 length: 14 residues. Deletions cut 5 bases from V and 5 bases from J, with 12 bases between. CDR3 sequence reads: CASSETGVTGELFF. The CDR3 coding sequence is TGTGCCAGCAGCGAAACAGGTGTAACCGGGGAGCTGTTTTTT.

The chain uses TRBV27 and TRBJ1-1, with 11 bases identical to TRBD1. The germline CDR1 and CDR2 sequences are MNHEY and SMNVEV (reference sequence). Trimming cost V 6 bases and J 4 bases; bases outside gene matches: 7. The CDR3 consists of 15 residues. The CDR3 here is CASSGTGGVSTEAFF. In nucleotides, the CDR3 is TGTGCCAGCAGCGGGACAGGGGGAGTGAGCACTGAAGCTTTCTTT.

The genes are TRBV12-3 or TRBV12-4 and TRBJ2-6; D unresolved. The length of the CDR3 is 17 residues. Trimming cost V 3 bases and J 4 bases, with 16 bases left between them. CDR3 amino acids: CASSFLDPLTGANVLTF. For the CDR3, the DNA is TGTGCCAGCAGTTTTCTGGACCCCCTAACCGGGGCCAACGTCCTGACTTTC.

This clonotype showed up just a few times. This chain links TRBV27 with TRBJ1-1, with 11 nucleotides matching TRBD1. The CDR3 runs to 15 residues. Germline assignment: CDR1 MNHEY and CDR2 SMNVEV (reference sequence). The V segment lost 5 bases and the J segment 5 bases; nucleotides outside the gene matches: 7. CDR3 nucleotide sequence: TGTGCCAGCAGTACCGGACAGGGGGCGGATACTGAAGCTTTCTTT. This codes for CASSTGQGADTEAFF.

The V call is TRBV29-1, the J call TRBJ1-2; 8 bases fit TRBD1. CDR1 SQVTM and CDR2 ANQGSEA come from the germline V gene. V lost 5 bases and J lost 8; bases outside the gene matches: 13. The CDR3 length is 14 residues. The CDR3 loop reads CSVPGPDREGGYTF. The CDR3 DNA reads TGCAGCGTTCCAGGGCCGGACAGGGAGGGCGGCTACACCTTC.